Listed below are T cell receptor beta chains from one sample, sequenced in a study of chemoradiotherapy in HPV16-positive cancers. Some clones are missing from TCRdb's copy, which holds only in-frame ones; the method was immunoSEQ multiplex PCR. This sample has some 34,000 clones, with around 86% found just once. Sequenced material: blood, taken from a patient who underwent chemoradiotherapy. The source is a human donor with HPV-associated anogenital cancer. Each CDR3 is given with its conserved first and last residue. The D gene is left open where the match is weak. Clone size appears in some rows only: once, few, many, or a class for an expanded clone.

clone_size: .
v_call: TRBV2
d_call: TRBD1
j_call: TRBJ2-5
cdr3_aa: CASSDLGQYQETQYF
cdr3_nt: TGTGCCAGCAGCGATCTGGGACAGTACCAAGAGACCCAGTACTTC

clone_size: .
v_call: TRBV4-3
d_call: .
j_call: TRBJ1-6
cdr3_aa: CASSQGFAGVDSYNSPLHF
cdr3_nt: TGCGCCAGCAGCCAAGGATTTGCAGGGGTCGACTCCTATAATTCACCCCTCCACTTT

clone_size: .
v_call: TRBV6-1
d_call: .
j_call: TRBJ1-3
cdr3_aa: CASSEGPTGGNTIYF
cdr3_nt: TGTGCCAGCAGTGAAGGACCCACAGGGGGAAACACCATATATTTT

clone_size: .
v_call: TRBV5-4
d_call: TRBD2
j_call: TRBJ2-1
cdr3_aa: CASYFSGGNEQFF
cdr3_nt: TGTGCCAGCTACTTTTCGGGGGGAAATGAGCAGTTCTTC

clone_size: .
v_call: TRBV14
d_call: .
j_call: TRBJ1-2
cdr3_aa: CASSGQGEGYGYTF
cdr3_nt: TGTGCCAGCAGCGGCCAGGGAGAGGGCTATGGCTACACCTTC

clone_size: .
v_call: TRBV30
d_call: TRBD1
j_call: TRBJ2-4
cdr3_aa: CAWSVPGTGGLKNIQYF
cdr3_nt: TGTGCCTGGAGTGTACCGGGGACAGGGGGGCTCAAAAACATTCAGTACTTC

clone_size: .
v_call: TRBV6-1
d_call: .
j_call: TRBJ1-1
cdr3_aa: CASSELAGVHLMNTEAFF
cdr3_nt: TGTGCCAGCAGTGAATTGGCAGGGGTTCACCTCATGAACACTGAAGCTTTCTTT

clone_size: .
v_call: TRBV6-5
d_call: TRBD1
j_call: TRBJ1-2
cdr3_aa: CASRPTGGEGYGYTF
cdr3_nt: TGTGCCAGCAGACCAACAGGGGGCGAGGGCTATGGCTACACCTTC

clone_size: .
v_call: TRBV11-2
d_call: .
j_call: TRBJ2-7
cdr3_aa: CASSLAPEVEQYF
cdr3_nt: TGTGCCAGCAGCCTCGCTCCAGAGGTCGAGCAGTACTTC

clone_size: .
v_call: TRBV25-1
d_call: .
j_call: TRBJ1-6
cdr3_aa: CASRVGRRSSPLHF
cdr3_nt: TGTGCCAGCAGGGTCGGAAGAAGAAGTTCACCCCTCCACTTT

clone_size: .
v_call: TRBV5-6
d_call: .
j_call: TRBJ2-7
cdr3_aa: CASSLVGGELSYEQYF
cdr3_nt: TGTGCCAGCAGCTTGGTCGGGGGCGAGCTCTCCTACGAGCAGTACTTC

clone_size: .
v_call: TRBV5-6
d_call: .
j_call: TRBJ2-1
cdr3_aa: CASSGDRNPSYNEQFF
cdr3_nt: TGTGCCAGCAGCGGGGATCGAAACCCCTCCTACAATGAGCAGTTCTTC

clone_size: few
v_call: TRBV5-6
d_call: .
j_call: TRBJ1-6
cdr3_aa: CASSFQGLGNSPLHF
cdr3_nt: TGTGCCAGCAGCTTCCAGGGACTTGGGAATTCACCCCTCCACTTT

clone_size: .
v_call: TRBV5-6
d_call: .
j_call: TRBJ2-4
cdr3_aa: CASSRRPLVAKNIQYF
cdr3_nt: TGTGCCAGCAGCCGAAGACCACTCGTAGCCAAAAACATTCAGTACTTC

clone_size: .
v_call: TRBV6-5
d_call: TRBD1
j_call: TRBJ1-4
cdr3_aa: CASSQGTGGAKLFF
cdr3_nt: TGTGCCAGCAGTCAAGGGACAGGGGGCGCAAAACTGTTTTTT

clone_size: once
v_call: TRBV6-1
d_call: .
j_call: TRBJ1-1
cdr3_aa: CASSEFQGPGSNTEAFF
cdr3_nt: TGTGCCAGCAGTGAATTCCAAGGTCCGGGATCGAACACTGAAGCTTTCTTT

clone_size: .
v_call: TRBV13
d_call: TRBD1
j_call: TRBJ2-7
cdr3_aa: CASSRQGPHYEQYF
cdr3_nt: TGTGCCAGCAGCCGACAGGGGCCTCACTACGAGCAGTACTTC

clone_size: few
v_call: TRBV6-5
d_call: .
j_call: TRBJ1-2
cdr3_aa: CASSYSSRGEGYTF
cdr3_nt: TGTGCCAGCAGTTACTCATCCCGGGGCGAGGGCTACACCTTC

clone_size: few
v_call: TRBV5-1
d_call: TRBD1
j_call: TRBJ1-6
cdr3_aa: CASSLQGSGTGDSPLHF
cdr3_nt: TGCGCCAGCAGCTTGCAAGGATCGGGGACAGGGGATTCACCCCTCCACTTT

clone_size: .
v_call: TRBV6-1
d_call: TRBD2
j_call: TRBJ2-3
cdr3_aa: CASSEGLATDTQYF
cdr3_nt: TGTGCCAGCAGTGAAGGACTAGCGACAGATACGCAGTATTTT

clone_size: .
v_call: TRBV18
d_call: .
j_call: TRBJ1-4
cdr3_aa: CASSPLEGRTNEKLFF
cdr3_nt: TGTGCCAGCTCACCACTCGAGGGCCGAACTAATGAAAAACTGTTTTTT

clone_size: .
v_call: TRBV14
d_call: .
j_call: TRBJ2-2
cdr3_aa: CASSQLSAAGELFF
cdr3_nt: TGTGCCAGCAGCCAACTTAGTGCCGCCGGGGAGCTGTTTTTT

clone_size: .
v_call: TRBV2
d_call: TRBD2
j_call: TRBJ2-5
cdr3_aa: CASRKEGGETQYF
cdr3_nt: TGTGCCAGCAGGAAGGAGGGAGGGGAGACCCAGTACTTC

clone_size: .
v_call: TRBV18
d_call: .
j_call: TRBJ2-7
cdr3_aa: CASSPGQGAYEQYF
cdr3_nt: TGTGCCAGCTCACCGGGGCAGGGAGCCTACGAGCAGTACTTC

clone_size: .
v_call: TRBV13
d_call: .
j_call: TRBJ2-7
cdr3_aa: CASSNKAGFSYEQYF
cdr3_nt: TGTGCCAGCAGCAACAAAGCGGGCTTCTCCTACGAGCAGTACTTC

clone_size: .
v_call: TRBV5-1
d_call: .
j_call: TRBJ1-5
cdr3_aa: CASSLEVGANQPQHF
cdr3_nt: TGCGCCAGCAGCTTGGAAGTCGGGGCGAATCAGCCCCAGCATTTT

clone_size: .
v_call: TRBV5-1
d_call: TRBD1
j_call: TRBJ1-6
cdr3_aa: CASSSGQGLGNSPLHF
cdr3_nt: TGCGCCAGCAGCTCAGGACAGGGTTTGGGGAATTCACCCCTCCACTTT

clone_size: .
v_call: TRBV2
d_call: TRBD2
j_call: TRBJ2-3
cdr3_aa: CASRVSGGGTDTQYF
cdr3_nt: TGTGCCAGCAGGGTCAGCGGGGGGGGGACAGATACGCAGTATTTT

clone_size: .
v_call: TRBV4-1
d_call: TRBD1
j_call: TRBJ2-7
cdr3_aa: CASTWTTGEIEQYF
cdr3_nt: TGCGCCAGCACCTGGACGACAGGGGAGATTGAGCAGTACTTC

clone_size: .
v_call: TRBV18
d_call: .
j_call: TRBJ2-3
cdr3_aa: CASSPAPGGNTDTQYF
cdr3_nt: TGTGCCAGCTCACCCGCTCCGGGGGGCAACACAGATACGCAGTATTTT

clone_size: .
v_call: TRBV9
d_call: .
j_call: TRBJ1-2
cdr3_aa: CASMAPTAGYTF
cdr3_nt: TGTGCCAGCATGGCCCCCACGGCTGGCTACACCTTC

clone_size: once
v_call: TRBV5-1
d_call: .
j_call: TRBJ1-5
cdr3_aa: CASSLEGEQPQHF
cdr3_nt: TGCGCCAGCAGCTTGGAAGGAGAACAGCCCCAGCATTTT

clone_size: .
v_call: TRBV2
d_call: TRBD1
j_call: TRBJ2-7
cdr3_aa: CASSAWDSITYEQYF
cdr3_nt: TGTGCCAGCAGTGCCTGGGACAGCATAACCTACGAGCAGTACTTC

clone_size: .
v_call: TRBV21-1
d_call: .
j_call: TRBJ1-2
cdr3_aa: CASSTSAYGYTF
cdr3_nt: TGTGCCAGCAGCACCAGCGCGTATGGCTACACCTTC

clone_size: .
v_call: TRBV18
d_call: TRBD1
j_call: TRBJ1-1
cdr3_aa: CASSTGGPNTEAFF
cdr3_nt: TGTGCCAGCTCAACAGGGGGCCCGAACACTGAAGCTTTCTTT

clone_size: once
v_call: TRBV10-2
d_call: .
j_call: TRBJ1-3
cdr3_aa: CASGLAPSGNTIYF
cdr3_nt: TGCGCCAGTGGGTTAGCTCCCTCTGGAAACACCATATATTTT

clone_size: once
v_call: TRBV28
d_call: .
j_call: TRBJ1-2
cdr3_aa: CASSLIAGSYGYTF
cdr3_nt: TGTGCCAGCAGTTTAATAGCAGGATCCTATGGCTACACCTTC

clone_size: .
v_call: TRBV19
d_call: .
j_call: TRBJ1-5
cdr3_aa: CASSIRDQPQHF
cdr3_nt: TGTGCCAGTAGTATCAGGGATCAGCCCCAGCATTTT

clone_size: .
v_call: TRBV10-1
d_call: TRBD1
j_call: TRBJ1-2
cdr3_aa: CASSEKTFLLPGQKNYGYTF
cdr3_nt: TGCGCCAGCAGTGAGAAGACATTCTTACTACCGGGACAGAAAAACTATGGCTACACCTTC

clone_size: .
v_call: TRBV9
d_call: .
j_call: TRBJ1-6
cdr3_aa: CASSVARTNSPLHF
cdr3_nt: TGTGCCAGCAGCGTAGCCAGGACCAATTCACCCCTCCACTTT

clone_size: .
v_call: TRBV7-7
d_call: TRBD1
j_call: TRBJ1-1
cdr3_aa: CASSPLTGGTEAFF
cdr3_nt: TGTGCTAGCAGCCCCCTGACAGGGGGCACTGAAGCTTTCTTT

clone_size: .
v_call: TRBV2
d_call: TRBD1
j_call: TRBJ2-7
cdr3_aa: CASSEFAGTGIHEQYF
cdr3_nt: TGTGCCAGCAGTGAGTTTGCCGGGACAGGGATTCACGAGCAGTACTTC

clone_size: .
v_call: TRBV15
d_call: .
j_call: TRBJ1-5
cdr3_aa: CATSTGVTNQPQHF
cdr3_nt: TGTGCCACCAGCACGGGGGTCACAAATCAGCCCCAGCATTTT

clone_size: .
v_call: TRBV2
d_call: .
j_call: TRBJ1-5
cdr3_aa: CASSGWQASNQPQHF
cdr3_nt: TGTGCCAGCAGCGGTTGGCAGGCTAGCAATCAGCCCCAGCATTTT

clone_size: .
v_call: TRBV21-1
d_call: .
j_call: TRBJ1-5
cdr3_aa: CASSKGGGDLVQPQHF
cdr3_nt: TGTGCCAGCAGCAAGGGGGGTGGAGACCTCGTTCAGCCCCAGCATTTT

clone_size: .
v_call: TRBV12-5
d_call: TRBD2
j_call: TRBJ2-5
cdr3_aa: CASGLQRGGQETQYF
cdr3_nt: TGTGCTAGTGGTTTGCAGCGGGGGGGCCAAGAGACCCAGTACTTC

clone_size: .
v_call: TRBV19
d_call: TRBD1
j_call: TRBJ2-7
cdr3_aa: CASRAGQGVPYEQYF
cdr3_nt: TGTGCCAGTAGGGCGGGACAGGGAGTTCCCTACGAGCAGTACTTC

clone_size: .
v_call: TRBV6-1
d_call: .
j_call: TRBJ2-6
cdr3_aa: CASSDLPQGLLSAGANVLTF
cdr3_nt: TGTGCCAGCAGTGATTTGCCCCAGGGACTCTTGAGCGCTGGGGCCAACGTCCTGACTTTC

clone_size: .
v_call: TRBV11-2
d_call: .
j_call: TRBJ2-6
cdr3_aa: CASSLEGSGANVLTF
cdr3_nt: TGTGCCAGCAGCTTGGAGGGATCTGGGGCCAACGTCCTGACTTTC

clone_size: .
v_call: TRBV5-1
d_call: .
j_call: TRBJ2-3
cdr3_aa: CASSPDRTDTQYF
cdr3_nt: TGCGCCAGCAGCCCCGACAGGACAGATACGCAGTATTTT